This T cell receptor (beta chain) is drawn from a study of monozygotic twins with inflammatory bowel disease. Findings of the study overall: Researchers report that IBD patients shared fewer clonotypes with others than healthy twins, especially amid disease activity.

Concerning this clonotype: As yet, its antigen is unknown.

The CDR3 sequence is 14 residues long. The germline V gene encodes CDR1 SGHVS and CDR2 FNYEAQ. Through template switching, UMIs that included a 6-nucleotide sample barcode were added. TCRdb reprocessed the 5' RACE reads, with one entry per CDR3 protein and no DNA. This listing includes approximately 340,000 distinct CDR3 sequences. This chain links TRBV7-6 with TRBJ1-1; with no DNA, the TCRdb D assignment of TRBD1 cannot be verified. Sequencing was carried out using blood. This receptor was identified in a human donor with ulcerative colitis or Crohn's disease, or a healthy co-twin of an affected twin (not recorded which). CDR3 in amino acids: CASSTGTGNTEAFF.